The 5 T cell receptor beta chains below come from one sample, sequenced in a study of T cell repertoires in cytomegalovirus infection. MiXCR was run by TCRdb on the reads, yielding one entry per CDR3 protein. This table has around 630,000 distinct CDR3 sequences, 20% to 30% appearing once. Sequenced sample: CD8+ T cells from PBMCs. All receptors come from a human donor in good health (CMV status not recorded). Some clones in this sample may be carry-over from other donors' samples.

This clonotype was seen only a few times. This chain connects TRBV6-2 or TRBV6-3 to TRBJ1-5; D not resolved. V lost 2 bases to trimming and J lost 7 bases, with 12 bases between them. The CDR3 runs 14 residues. Germline lookup yields CDR1 MNHEY and CDR2 SVGEGT. The CDR3 is CASSYGFSQQPQHF. The DNA for the CDR3 is TGTGCCAGCAGTTACGGGTTCTCTCAACAGCCCCAGCATTTT.

This clonotype has more than one count but fewer than ten. The CDR3 is CASSGGDFVYGYTF. In nucleotides, the CDR3 is TGTGCCAGCAGTGGAGGGGATTTCGTCTATGGCTACACCTTC. The J gene is TRBJ1-2, the V gene TRBV12-3 or TRBV12-4, with a tentative D call TRBD1 (5 bases). The CDR3 spans 14 residues. V was pared by 5 bases and J by 4 bases, with 14 bases between.

Regarding this clonotype: A single base separates this from a much larger clone, so it may be a read error. This chain links TRBV19 with TRBJ1-1, with D perhaps TRBD1 (5 bases). CDR1 and CDR2 (germline): LNHDA, SQIVND (reference sequence). The V end was cut by 7 bases, the J end by 3 bases, with 21 bases between. The CDR3 has 16 residues. The CDR3 here is CASTLGEERGDTEAFF. As DNA, the CDR3 is TGTGCCAGTACCCTTGGTGAGGAACGAGGGGACACTGAAGCTTTCTTT. The complete variable domain, with remaining parts taken from reference TRBV19 and TRBJ1-1, reads DGGITQSPKYLFRKEGQNVTLSCEQNLNHDAMYWYRQDPGQGLRLIYYSQIVNDFQKGDIAEGYSVSREKKESFPLTVTSAQKNPTAFYLCASTLGEERGDTEAFFGQGTRLTVV.

J is TRBJ1-5 and V is TRBV5-6; TRBD1 agrees at 7 bases. After removal of 1 base from V and 2 bases from J, the junction contained 6 bases not matched to a gene. Germline V gene data show CDR1 as SGHDT and CDR2 as YYEEEE. The CDR3 is made up of 16 amino acids. The CDR3 loop is CASSLWAGGGNQPQHF. For the CDR3, the DNA is TGTGCCAGCAGCTTGTGGGCAGGGGGTGGCAATCAGCCCCAGCATTTT.

This clonotype was seen many times. The J gene is TRBJ2-7, the V gene TRBV7-9, with TRBD1 matching 8 bases. Germline V gene data show CDR1 as SEHNR and CDR2 as FQNEAQ (reference sequence). CDR3 length: 13 amino acids. Germline trimming cut 5 bases from V and 3 bases from J; bases unmatched to any gene: 3. The CDR3 spells CASSKTGVYEQYF. The CDR3 bases are TGTGCCAGCAGCAAGACAGGGGTCTACGAGCAGTACTTC.